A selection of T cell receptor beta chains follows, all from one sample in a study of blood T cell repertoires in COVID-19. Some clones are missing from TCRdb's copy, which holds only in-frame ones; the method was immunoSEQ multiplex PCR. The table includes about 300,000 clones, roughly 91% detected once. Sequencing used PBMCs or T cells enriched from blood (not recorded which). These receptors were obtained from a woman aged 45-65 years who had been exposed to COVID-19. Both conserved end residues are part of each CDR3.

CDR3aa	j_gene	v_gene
CAISPGLAGEYEQYF	TRBJ2-7	TRBV10-3
CASSFPGAGGYTF	TRBJ1-2	TRBV28
CASSDRSARGPLHF	TRBJ1-6	TRBV6-1
CASSLGAGAPYEQYF	TRBJ2-7	TRBV7-2
CASSPMGRGFTDTQYF	TRBJ2-3	TRBV27
CASRPRGPSGNTIYF	TRBJ1-3	TRBV7-2
CASSVNTGSGNTIYF	TRBJ1-3	TRBV9
CASSQDRGSGNTIYF	TRBJ1-3	TRBV4-1
CAWRKQGNTEAFF	TRBJ1-1	TRBV30
CASRPTGAAGYTF	TRBJ1-2	TRBV5-6
CASSQLTLRGDEQFF	TRBJ2-1	TRBV16
CASSPTGLNEQFF	TRBJ2-1	TRBV27
CASSSGTSGGWFETQYF	TRBJ2-5	TRBV11-2
CASSPSGTNTGELFF	TRBJ2-2	TRBV14
CASSASSGETQYF	TRBJ2-5	TRBV18
CSASLPGQQETQYF	TRBJ2-5	TRBV29-1
CASSARTGGMDYGYTF	TRBJ1-2	TRBV25-1
CASSTGGNGNQPQHF	TRBJ1-5	TRBV19
CASSPAKWTGSYNEQFF	TRBJ2-1	TRBV28
CASRRGSRSTDTQYF	TRBJ2-3	TRBV5-6
CATSRGTVTEAFF	TRBJ1-1	TRBV15
CASSPTGTDNSPLHF	TRBJ1-6	TRBV9
CASRPTADRGGSRAFF	TRBJ1-1	TRBV19
CASSDGQGTNEKLFF	TRBJ1-4	TRBV6-4
CASSLLTGQYGYTF	TRBJ1-2	TRBV4-1
CASSTDRVTNEQFF	TRBJ2-1	TRBV28
CAISPTGTSNQPQHF	TRBJ1-5	TRBV10-3
CASSYSRDSSRGELFF	TRBJ2-2	TRBV6-5
CASSQELIPDTQYF	TRBJ2-3	TRBV4-2
CASSLVASSGNTIYF	TRBJ1-3	TRBV5-1
CASSASTNYQPQHF	TRBJ1-5	TRBV25-1
CATSDSYSGYTF	TRBJ1-2	TRBV24-1
CASSFDRGDSPLHF	TRBJ1-6	TRBV7-9
CASSESPRGAGELFF	TRBJ2-2	TRBV2
CASSPLAGDYEQYF	TRBJ2-7	TRBV7-9
CAISDAGQANSPLHF	TRBJ1-6	TRBV10-3
CASSQLAGGPYNEQFF	TRBJ2-1	TRBV28
CASSPGTGVDTEAFF	TRBJ1-1	TRBV5-8
CASMEGLNTEAFF	TRBJ1-1	TRBV28
CASSADRVGGYTF	TRBJ1-2	TRBV7-2
CASSSPSGGANEQFF	TRBJ2-1	TRBV5-1
CASSWQGAGSLGYTF	TRBJ1-2	TRBV28
CASSQTPGLANTGELFF	TRBJ2-2	TRBV4-1
CASSRGGGQGPGELFF	TRBJ2-2	TRBV25-1
CASSQQGMAFF	TRBJ1-1	TRBV3-1/TRBV3-2
CASSPGRTGNYGYTF	TRBJ1-2	TRBV5-1
CASSIIGGATNEQFF	TRBJ2-1	TRBV11-2
CASSPGLAANEQFF	TRBJ2-1	TRBV5-6
CASSFGSSGANVLTF	TRBJ2-6	TRBV28
CASRVDTRDWANVLTF	TRBJ2-6	TRBV19
CASSQDTGAQTYEQYF	TRBJ2-7	TRBV4-1
CASSLGWAQTNEKLFF	TRBJ1-4	TRBV7-9
CASSSLGAGGAQETQYF	TRBJ2-5	TRBV5-1
CASSLGGGGEKLFF	TRBJ1-4	TRBV28
CASSYDRGTYEQYF	TRBJ2-7	TRBV6-5